Listed below are T cell receptor beta chains from one sample, sequenced in a study of blood T cell repertoires in COVID-19. Profiling relied on immunoSEQ multiplex PCR, and the TCRdb table lists in-frame clones only, not all of them. The sample consists of some 250,000 clones, roughly 91% of them appearing once. Sequenced sample: PBMCs or T cells enriched from blood (not recorded which). The receptors derive from a man aged 35-49 years who had recovered from COVID-19. Each CDR3 is given without its conserved first and last residue. The listing skips clone size in some rows; elsewhere it reads once, few, many or a size class.

size,V,CDR3
.,TRBV6-5,ASSKSGNSGDTQY
.,TRBV11-2,ASSGRPRQGSNEKLF
.,TRBV25-1,ASSELGQDHLNYGYT
.,TRBV19,ASSRREAYTDTQY
.,TRBV5-5,ASSLVGRGVQETQY
.,TRBV5-4,ASSSPRQGADYEQY
.,TRBV27,ASSSLSNYGYT
.,TRBV11-3,ASSLGSRAGPNTEAF
few,TRBV7-9,ASSLMCVAGEFTDTQY
.,TRBV9,ASSAWDNNQPQH
.,TRBV6-5,ASSYRDRGRNNEQF
.,TRBV7-2,ASSLPGLALNTQY
.,TRBV18,ASSPSAGRSQETQY
.,TRBV14,ASSQDLGQGYMETQY